This T cell receptor (beta chain) was sequenced in a study of CD8 T cells in ankylosing spondylitis. Germline V gene lookup returns CDR1 SGHRS and CDR2 YFSETQ. V gave up 1 base and J gave up 5 bases, with 12 bases separating them. The CDR3 extends over 14 amino acids. By quantitative 5'-RACE with molecular barcodes, the TCR beta libraries were made. TCRdb independently ran MiXCR on the 5' RACE reads; one entry per CDR3 protein. The sample records over 400,000 distinct CDR3 sequences, approximately 26% being singletons. Notes on this clonotype: Antigen specificity is unknown.

Overall study findings and caveats: Seven to nine highly homologous variants formed a TCR beta motif that appeared characteristic of ankylosing spondylitis blood. In ankylosing spondylitis patients, matched synovial fluid reportedly showed significant enrichment of disease-linked clones. Both synovial fluid and blood in reactive arthritis had previously been reported to carry some motif variants. Relatively scarce in peripheral blood, disease-linked clones were CD8+.

What was sequenced was blood, either unsorted or a sorted T cell fraction (not recorded which). This sequence joins TRBV5-1 and TRBJ1-2; tentative D call: TRBD1 (6 bases). This clonotype was obtained from a male donor with ankylosing spondylitis. The CDR3 spells CASSLSQGIYGYTF. CDR3 in DNA: TGCGCCAGCAGCTTGTCACAGGGAATATATGGCTACACCTTC.